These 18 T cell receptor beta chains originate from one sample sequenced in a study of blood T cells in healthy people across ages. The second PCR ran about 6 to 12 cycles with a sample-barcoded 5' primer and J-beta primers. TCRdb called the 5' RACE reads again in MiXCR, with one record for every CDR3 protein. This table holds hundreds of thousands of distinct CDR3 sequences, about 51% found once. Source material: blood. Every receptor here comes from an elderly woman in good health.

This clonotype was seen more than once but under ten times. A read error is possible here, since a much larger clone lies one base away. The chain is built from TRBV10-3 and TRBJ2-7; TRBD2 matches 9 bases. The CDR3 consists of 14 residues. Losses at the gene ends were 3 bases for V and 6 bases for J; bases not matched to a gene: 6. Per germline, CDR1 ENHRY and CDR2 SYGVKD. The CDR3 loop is CAISDLAGSREQYF. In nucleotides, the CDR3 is TGTGCCATCAGTGATCTAGCGGGGTCCCGCGAGCAGTACTTC.

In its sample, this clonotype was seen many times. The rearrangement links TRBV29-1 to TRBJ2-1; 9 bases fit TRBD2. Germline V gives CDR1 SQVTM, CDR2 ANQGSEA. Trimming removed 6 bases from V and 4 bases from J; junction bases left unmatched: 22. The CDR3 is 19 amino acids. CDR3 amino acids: CSVSPRGGGALLSYNEQFF. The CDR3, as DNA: TGCAGCGTCTCCCCGAGGGGCGGGGGGGCTCTCCTCTCTTACAATGAGCAGTTCTTC.

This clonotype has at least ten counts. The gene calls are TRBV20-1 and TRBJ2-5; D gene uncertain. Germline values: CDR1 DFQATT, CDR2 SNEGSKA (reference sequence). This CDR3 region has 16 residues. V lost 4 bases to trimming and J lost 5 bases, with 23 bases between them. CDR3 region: CSANRASHDLSETQYF. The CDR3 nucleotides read TGCAGTGCTAACCGGGCCTCCCACGATTTAAGCGAGACCCAGTACTTC.

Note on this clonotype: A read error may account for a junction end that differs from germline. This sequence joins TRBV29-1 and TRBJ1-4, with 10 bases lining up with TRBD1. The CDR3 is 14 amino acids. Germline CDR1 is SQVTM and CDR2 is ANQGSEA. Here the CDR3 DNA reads TGCAGCGTTTTTGGACAGGGGGAAGATGAAAAAATGTTTTTT. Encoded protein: CSVFGQGEDEKMFF.

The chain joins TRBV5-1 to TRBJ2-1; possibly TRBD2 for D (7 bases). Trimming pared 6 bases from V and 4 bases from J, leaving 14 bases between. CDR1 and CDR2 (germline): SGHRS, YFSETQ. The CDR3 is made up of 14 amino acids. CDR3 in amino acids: CASNRGAGYNEQFF. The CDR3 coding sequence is TGCGCCAGCAACCGGGGGGCTGGGTACAATGAGCAGTTCTTC.

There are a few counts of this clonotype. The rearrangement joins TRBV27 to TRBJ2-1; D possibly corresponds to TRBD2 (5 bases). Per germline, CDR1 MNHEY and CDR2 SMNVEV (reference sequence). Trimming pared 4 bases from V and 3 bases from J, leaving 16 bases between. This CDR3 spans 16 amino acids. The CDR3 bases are TGTGCCAGCAGTTCGGGTGGATTCGGACTCTACAATGAGCAGTTCTTC. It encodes CASSSGGFGLYNEQFF.

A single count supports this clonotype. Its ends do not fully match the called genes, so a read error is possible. CDR3 region: CATSRDFGLGGADVLTF. The CDR3 DNA reads TGTGCCACCAGCAGAGATTTTGGGTTGGGAGGGGCCGACGTCCTGACTTTC. The genes are TRBV15 and TRBJ2-6; 7 positions match TRBD2. The CDR3 spans 17 residues. Germline loops: CDR1 LNHNV, CDR2 YYDKDF (reference sequence).

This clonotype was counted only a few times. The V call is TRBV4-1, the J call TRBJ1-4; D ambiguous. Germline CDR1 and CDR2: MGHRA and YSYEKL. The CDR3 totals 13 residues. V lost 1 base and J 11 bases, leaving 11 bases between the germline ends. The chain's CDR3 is CASSQVKASKLFF. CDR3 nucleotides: TGCGCCAGCAGCCAAGTGAAAGCCTCTAAACTGTTTTTT.

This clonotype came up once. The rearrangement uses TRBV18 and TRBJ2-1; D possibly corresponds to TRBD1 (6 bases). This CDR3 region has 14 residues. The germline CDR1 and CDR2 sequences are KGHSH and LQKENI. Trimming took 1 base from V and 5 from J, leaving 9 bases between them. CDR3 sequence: CASSPLYRDNEQFF. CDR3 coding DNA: TGTGCCAGCTCACCACTGTACAGGGACAATGAGCAGTTCTTC. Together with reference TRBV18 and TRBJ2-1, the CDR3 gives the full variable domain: NAGVMQNPRHLVRRRGQEARLRCSPMKGHSHVYWYRQLPEEGLKFMVYLQKENIIDESGMPKERFSAEFPKEGPSILRIQQVVRGDSAAYFCASSPLYRDNEQFFGPGTRLTVL.

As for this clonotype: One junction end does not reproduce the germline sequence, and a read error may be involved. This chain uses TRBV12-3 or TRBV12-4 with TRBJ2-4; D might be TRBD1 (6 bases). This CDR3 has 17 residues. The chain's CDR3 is CASSPLRGGSTKNIQYF. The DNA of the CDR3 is TGTGCCAGCAGCCCCTTGCGAGGGGGTTCTACCAAAAACATTCAATACTTC.

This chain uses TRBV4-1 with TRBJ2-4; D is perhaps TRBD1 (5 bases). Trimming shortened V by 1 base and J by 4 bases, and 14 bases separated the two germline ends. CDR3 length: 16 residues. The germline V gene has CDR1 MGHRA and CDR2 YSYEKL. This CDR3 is CASSQGGQGVKNIQYF. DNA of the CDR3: TGCGCCAGCAGCCAAGGCGGACAAGGAGTTAAAAACATTCAGTACTTC.

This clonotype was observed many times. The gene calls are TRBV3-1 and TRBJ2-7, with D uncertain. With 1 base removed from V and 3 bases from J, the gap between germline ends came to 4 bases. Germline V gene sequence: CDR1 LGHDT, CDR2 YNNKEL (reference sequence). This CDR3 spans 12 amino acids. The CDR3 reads CASSQVGYEQYF. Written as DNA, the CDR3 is TGTGCCAGCAGCCAAGTGGGCTACGAGCAGTACTTC.

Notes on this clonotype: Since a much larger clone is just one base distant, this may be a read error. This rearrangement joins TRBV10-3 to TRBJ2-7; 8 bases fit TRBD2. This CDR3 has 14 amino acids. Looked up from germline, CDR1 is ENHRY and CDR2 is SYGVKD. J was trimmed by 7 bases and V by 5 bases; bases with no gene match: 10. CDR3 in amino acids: CAISRGGAENEQYF. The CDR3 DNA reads TGTGCCATCAGTCGGGGGGGGGCGGAAAATGAGCAGTACTTC.

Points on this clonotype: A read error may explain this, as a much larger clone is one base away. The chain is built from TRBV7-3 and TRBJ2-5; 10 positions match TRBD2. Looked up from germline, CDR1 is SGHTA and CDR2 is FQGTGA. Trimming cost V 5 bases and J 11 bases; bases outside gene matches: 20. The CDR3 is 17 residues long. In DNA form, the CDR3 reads TGTGCCAGCAGCACCTTACTAGCAGCGGGGGGGTACAATGAGCAGTACTTC. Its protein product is CASSTLLAAGGYNEQYF.

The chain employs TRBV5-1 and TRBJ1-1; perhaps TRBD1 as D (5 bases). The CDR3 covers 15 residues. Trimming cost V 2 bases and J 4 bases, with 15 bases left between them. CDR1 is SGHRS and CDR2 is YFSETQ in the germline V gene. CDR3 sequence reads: CASSFSNGGSTEAFF. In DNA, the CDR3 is TGCGCCAGCAGCTTTAGTAATGGGGGATCCACTGAAGCTTTCTTT. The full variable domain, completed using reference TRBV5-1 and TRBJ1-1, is KAGVTQTPRYLIKTRGQQVTLSCSPISGHRSVSWYQQTPGQGLQFLFEYFSETQRNKGNFPGRFSGRQFSNSRSEMNVSTLELGDSALYLCASSFSNGGSTEAFFGQGTRLTVV.

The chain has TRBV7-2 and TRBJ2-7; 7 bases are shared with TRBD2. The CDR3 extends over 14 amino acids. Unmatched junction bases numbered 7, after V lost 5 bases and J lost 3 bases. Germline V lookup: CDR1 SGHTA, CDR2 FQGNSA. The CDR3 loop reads CASSANTGGYEQYF. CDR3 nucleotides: TGTGCCAGCAGCGCCAACACGGGAGGCTACGAGCAGTACTTC.

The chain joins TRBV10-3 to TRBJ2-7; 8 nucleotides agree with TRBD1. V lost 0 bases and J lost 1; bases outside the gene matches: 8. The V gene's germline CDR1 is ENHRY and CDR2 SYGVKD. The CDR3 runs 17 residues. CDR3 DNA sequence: TGTGCCATCAGTGAGTCGACTCGAGACAGGGGTTCCTACGAGCAGTACTTC. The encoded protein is CAISESTRDRGSYEQYF.

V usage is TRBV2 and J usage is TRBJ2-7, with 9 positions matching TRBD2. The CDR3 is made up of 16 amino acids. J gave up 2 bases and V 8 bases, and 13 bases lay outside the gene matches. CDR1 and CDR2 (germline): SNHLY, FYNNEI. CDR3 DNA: TGTGCCAGCCGCCCGTTTAGCGGGGGCCTGACCTACGAGCAGTACTTC. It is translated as CASRPFSGGLTYEQYF.